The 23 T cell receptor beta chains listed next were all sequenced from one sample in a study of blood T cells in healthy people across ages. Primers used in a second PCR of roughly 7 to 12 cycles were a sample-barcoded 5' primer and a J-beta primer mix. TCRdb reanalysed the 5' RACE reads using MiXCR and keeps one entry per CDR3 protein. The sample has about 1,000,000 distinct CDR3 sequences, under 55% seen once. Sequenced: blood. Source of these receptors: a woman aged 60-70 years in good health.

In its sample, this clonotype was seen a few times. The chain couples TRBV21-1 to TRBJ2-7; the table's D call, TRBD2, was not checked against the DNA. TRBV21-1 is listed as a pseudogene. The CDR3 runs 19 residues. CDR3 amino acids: CASSKFTSGSSVPSYEQYF. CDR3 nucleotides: TGTGCCAGCAGCAAATTTACTAGCGGGAGTTCGGTCCCCTCCTACGAGCAGTACTTC.

CDR3 sequence (DNA): TGTGCCAGCAGCTTAACGAAGGATGCGGAGACCCAGTACTTC. This translates into CASSLTKDAETQYF. This sequence joins TRBV7-3 and TRBJ2-5; D not certain. This CDR3 spans 14 amino acids. V was clipped by 0 bases and J by 5 bases, with 10 bases between them. Germline CDR1 SGHTA, CDR2 FQGTGA.

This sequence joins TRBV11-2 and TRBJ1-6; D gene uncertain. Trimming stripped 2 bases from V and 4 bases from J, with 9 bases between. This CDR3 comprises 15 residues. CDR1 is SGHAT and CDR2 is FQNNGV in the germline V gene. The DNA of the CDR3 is TGTGCCAGCAGCTTACTAGGGTTTTATAATTCACCCCTCCACTTT. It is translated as CASSLLGFYNSPLHF.

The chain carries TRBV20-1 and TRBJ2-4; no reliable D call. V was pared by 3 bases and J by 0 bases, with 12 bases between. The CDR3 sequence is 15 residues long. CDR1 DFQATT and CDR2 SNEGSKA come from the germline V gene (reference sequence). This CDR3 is CSASLYHLAKNIQYF. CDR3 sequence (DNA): TGCAGTGCTAGCCTCTACCATTTAGCCAAAAACATTCAGTACTTC.

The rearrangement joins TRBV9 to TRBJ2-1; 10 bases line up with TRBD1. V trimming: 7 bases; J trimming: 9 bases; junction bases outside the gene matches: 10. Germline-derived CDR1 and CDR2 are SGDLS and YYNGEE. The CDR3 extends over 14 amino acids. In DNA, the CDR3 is TGTGCCAGCTCAGGGACAGGGGAATCAGTTGAGCAGTTCTTC. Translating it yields CASSGTGESVEQFF.

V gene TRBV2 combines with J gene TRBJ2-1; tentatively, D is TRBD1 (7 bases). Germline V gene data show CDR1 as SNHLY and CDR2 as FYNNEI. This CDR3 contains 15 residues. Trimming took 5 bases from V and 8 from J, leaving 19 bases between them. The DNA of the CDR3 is TGTGCCAGCAGTAGGAGGGGGCATACGAACCATGAGCAGTTCTTC. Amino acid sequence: CASSRRGHTNHEQFF.

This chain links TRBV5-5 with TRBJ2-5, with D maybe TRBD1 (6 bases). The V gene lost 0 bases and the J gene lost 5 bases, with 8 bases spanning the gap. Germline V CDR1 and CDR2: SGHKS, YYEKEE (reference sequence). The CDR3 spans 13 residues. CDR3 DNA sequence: TGTGCCAGCAGCTTGGGACAGGTCGAGACCCAGTACTTC. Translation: CASSLGQVETQYF.

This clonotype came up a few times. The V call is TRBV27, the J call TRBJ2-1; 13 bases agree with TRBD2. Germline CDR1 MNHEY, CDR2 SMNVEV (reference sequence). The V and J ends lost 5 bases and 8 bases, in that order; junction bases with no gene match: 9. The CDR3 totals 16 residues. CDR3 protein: CASSTRLAGGLDEQFF. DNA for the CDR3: TGTGCCAGCAGTACCAGACTAGCGGGAGGTCTGGATGAGCAGTTCTTC.

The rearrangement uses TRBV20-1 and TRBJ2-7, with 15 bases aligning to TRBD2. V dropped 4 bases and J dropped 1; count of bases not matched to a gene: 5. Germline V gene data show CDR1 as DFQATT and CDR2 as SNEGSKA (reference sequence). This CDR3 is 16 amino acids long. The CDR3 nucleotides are TGCAGTGCTACCGGGACTAGCGGGAGGCCGTCCTACGAGCAGTACTTC. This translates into CSATGTSGRPSYEQYF.

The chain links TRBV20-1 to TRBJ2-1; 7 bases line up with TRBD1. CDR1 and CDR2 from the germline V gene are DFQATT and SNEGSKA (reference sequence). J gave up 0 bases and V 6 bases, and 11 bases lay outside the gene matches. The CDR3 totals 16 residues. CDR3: CSAQTGEFSSYNEQFF. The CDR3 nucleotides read TGCAGTGCCCAAACAGGGGAGTTCAGCTCCTACAATGAGCAGTTCTTC.

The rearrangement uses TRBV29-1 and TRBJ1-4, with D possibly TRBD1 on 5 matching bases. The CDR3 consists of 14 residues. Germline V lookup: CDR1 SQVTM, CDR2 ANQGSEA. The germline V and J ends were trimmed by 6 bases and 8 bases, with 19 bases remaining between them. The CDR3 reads CSVAGGAAKEKLFF. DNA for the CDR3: TGCAGCGTCGCGGGAGGGGCTGCGAAAGAAAAACTGTTTTTT.

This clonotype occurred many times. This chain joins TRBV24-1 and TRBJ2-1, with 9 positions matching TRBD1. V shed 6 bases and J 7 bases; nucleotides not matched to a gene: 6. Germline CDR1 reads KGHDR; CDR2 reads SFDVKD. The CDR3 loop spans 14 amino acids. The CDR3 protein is CATSREGTGNEQFF. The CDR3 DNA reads TGTGCCACCAGTAGAGAGGGGACAGGGAATGAGCAGTTCTTC.

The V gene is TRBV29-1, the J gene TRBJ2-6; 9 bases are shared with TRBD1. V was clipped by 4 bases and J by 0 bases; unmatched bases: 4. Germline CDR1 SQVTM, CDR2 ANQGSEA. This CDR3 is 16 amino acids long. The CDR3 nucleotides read TGCAGCGTTGGGGGACAGGGTCTCTCTGGGGCCAACGTCCTGACTTTC. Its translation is CSVGGQGLSGANVLTF.

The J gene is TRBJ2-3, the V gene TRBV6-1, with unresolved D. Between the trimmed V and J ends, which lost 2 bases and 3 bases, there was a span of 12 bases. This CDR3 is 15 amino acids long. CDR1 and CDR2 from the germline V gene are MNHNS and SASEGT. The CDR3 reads CASSESSRNTDTQYF. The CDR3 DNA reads TGTGCCAGCAGTGAAAGCAGTCGGAATACAGATACGCAGTATTTT.

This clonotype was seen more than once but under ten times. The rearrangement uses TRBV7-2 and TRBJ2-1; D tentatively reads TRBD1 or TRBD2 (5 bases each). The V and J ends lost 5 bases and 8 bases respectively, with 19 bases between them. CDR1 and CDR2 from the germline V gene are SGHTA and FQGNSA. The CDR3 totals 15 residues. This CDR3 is CASSRRGSSRDEQFF. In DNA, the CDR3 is TGTGCCAGCAGCCGCCGGGGCTCCTCAAGGGATGAGCAGTTCTTC.

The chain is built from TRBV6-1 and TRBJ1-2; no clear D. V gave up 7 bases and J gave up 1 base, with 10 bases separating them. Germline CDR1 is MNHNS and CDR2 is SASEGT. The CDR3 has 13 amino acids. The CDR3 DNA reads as TGTGCCAGCACCGAGAGGTTTAACTATGGCTACACCTTC. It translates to CASTERFNYGYTF.

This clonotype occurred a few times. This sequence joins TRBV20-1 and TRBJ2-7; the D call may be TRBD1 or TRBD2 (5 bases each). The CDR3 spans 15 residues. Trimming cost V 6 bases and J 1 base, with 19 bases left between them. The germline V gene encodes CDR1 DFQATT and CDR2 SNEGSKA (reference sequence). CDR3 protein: CSADGDPFVSYEQYF. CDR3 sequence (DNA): TGCAGTGCCGACGGGGACCCTTTCGTATCCTACGAGCAGTACTTC.

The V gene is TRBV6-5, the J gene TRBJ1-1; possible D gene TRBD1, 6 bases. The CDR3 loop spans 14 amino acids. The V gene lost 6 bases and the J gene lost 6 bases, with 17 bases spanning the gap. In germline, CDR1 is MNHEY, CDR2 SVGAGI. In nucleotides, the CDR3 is TGTGCCAGCAGAACCGCCTCGGCAGGGGCTGAAGCTTTCTTT. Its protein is CASRTASAGAEAFF.

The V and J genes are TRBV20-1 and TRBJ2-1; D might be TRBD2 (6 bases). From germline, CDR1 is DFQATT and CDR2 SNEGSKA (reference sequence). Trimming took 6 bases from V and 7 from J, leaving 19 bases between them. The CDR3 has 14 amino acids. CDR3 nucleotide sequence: TGCAGTGCCGAGACCGGGACTGTATCTAATGAGCAGTTCTTC. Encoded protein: CSAETGTVSNEQFF.

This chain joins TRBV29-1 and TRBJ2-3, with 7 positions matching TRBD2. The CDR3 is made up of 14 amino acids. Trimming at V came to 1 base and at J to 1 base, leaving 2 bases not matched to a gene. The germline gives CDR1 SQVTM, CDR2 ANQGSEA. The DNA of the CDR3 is TGCAGCGTTGAAGGTGGGAGGGGCACAGATACGCAGTATTTT. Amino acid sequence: CSVEGGRGTDTQYF.

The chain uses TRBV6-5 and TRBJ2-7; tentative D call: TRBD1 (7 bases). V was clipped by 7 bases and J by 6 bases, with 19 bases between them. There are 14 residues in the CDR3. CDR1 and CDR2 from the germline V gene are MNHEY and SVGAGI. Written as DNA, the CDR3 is TGTGCCAGCACCACCACAGGAGGGGGCTCCGAGCAGTACTTC. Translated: CASTTTGGGSEQYF.

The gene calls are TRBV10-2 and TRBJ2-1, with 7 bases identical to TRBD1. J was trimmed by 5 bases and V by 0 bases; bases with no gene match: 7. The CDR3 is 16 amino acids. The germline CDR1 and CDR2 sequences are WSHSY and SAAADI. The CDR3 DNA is TGCGCCAGCAGTGAGTCCACACAGGGGTCAAACAATGAGCAGTTCTTC. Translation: CASSESTQGSNNEQFF.

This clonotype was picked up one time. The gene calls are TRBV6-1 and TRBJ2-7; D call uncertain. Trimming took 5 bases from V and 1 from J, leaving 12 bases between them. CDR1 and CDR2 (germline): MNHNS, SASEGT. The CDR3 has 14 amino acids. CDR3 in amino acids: CASSWDDVSYEQYF. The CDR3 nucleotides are TGTGCCAGCAGTTGGGATGACGTATCCTACGAGCAGTACTTC.